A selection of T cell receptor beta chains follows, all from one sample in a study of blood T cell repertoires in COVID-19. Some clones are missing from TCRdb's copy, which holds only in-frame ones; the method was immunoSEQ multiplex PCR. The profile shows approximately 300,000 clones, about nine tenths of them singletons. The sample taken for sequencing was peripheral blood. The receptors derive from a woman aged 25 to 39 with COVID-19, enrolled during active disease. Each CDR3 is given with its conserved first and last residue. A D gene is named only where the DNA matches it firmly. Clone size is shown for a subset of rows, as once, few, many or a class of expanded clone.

DNA: TGTGCCAGCGGCACTCGGGCGGGAGGGCCAGGAGATACGCAGTATTTT; CDR3: CASGTRAGGPGDTQYF; D: TRBD2; V: TRBV2; J: TRBJ2-3; size: .
DNA: TGTGCCAGCAGTTCGGGACAGAAGGGACAGCCCCAGCATTTT; CDR3: CASSSGQKGQPQHF; D: TRBD1; V: TRBV28; J: TRBJ1-5; size: .
DNA: TGTGCCAGCAGCGTAGCTTGGGGGCCTGGAAACACCATATATTTT; CDR3: CASSVAWGPGNTIYF; D: .; V: TRBV9; J: TRBJ1-3; size: .
DNA: TGTGCCAGCAGTTTTAGGGTAACTGGGGACAAAGCTACGCAGTATTTT; CDR3: CASSFRVTGDKATQYF; D: .; V: TRBV28; J: TRBJ2-3; size: .
DNA: TGTGCCAGCAGTGTAGAAGAGAACACTGAAGCTTTCTTT; CDR3: CASSVEENTEAFF; D: .; V: TRBV2; J: TRBJ1-1; size: few
DNA: TGTGCCAGCAGCTCCTCCAGGGGGCTCCTTGGCTATGGCTACACCTTC; CDR3: CASSSSRGLLGYGYTF; D: TRBD1; V: TRBV27; J: TRBJ1-2; size: .
DNA: TGTGCCAGCATCCCAGGGGTAGCGTGCGGAGATACGCAGTATTTT; CDR3: CASIPGVACGDTQYF; D: .; V: TRBV21-1; J: TRBJ2-3; size: .
DNA: TGTGCCAGCAGCTTAGTTCCCGCCAGGGGCGGAGAGACCCAGTACTTC; CDR3: CASSLVPARGGETQYF; D: .; V: TRBV11-2; J: TRBJ2-5; size: once
DNA: TGTGCCAGCAGCGTAGAAGTCTTGGACAGTGCCGACGTGGCCAAAAACATTCAGTACTTC; CDR3: CASSVEVLDSADVAKNIQYF; D: .; V: TRBV9; J: TRBJ2-4; size: .
DNA: TGCAGCGTGAGAACAGGGATCACTGAAGCTTTCTTT; CDR3: CSVRTGITEAFF; D: .; V: TRBV29-1; J: TRBJ1-1; size: .
DNA: TGTGCCTGGAAAGCTGTTCCCGGCTACACCTTC; CDR3: CAWKAVPGYTF; D: .; V: TRBV30; J: TRBJ1-2; size: .
DNA: TGTGCCAGCAGTTTAGACACCTACGAGCAGTACTTC; CDR3: CASSLDTYEQYF; D: .; V: TRBV28; J: TRBJ2-7; size: .
DNA: TGTGCTAGTGGTTCGACCGGGACTCGCGGTTTAAATGAGCAGTTCTTC; CDR3: CASGSTGTRGLNEQFF; D: .; V: TRBV12-5; J: TRBJ2-1; size: .
DNA: TGTGCCAGCAGTTTACAGGGAAACACCATATATTTT; CDR3: CASSLQGNTIYF; D: .; V: TRBV12-3/TRBV12-4; J: TRBJ1-3; size: few
DNA: TGTGCCAGCAGCCGGAGACAGGGGTACGTTGAAGCTTTCTTT; CDR3: CASSRRQGYVEAFF; D: TRBD1; V: TRBV4-2; J: TRBJ1-1; size: few
DNA: TGTGCCAGCAGCTCAGGCACCTACGAGCAGTACTTC; CDR3: CASSSGTYEQYF; D: .; V: TRBV2; J: TRBJ2-7; size: .
DNA: TGTGCCAGCAGCCAAGAGAGGAGCGGATGGGAGACCCAGTACTTC; CDR3: CASSQERSGWETQYF; D: .; V: TRBV3-1/TRBV3-2; J: TRBJ2-5; size: .
DNA: TGTGCCAGCAGCCGTCGGAGACAGGGGAACTACGAGCAGTACTTC; CDR3: CASSRRRQGNYEQYF; D: TRBD1; V: TRBV28; J: TRBJ2-7; size: .
DNA: TGCGCCAGCAGCGGGAACCGGGAGGTGGCGGGTCAGCCCCAGCATTTT; CDR3: CASSGNREVAGQPQHF; D: .; V: TRBV10-1; J: TRBJ1-5; size: .
DNA: TGTGCCAGCAGTGAGTGGGCCTTAAGCTCCTACGAGCAGTACTTC; CDR3: CASSEWALSSYEQYF; D: .; V: TRBV2; J: TRBJ2-7; size: .
DNA: TGCGCCAGCAGCTCTGGGACTGGATACAATGAGCAGTTCTTC; CDR3: CASSSGTGYNEQFF; D: .; V: TRBV5-1; J: TRBJ2-1; size: .
DNA: TGTGCCAGCAGCACCACAGGGCTAGCCGGGGAGCTGTTTTTT; CDR3: CASSTTGLAGELFF; D: .; V: TRBV7-9; J: TRBJ2-2; size: .
DNA: TGTGCCAGCACCCGGGCCGTGATGACAGGGGCCTTTGGAAACACCATATATTTT; CDR3: CASTRAVMTGAFGNTIYF; D: TRBD1; V: TRBV2; J: TRBJ1-3; size: .
DNA: TGTGCCAGCAGTTACCTCCCGACAGGCTCCTATGGCTACACCTTC; CDR3: CASSYLPTGSYGYTF; D: .; V: TRBV6-5; J: TRBJ1-2; size: .
DNA: TGTGCCAGCGCGGCGGGAGGGAACTACGAGCAGTACTTC; CDR3: CASAAGGNYEQYF; D: TRBD2; V: TRBV28; J: TRBJ2-7; size: .
DNA: TGTGCCAGCAGCTTGACAGGGCTTAACTATGGCTACACCTTC; CDR3: CASSLTGLNYGYTF; D: TRBD1; V: TRBV28; J: TRBJ1-2; size: .
DNA: TGTGCTAGCAGCCCAGTTCGGGACAGGGCAAAGTATAGCAATCAGCCCCAGCATTTT; CDR3: CASSPVRDRAKYSNQPQHF; D: TRBD1; V: TRBV7-7; J: TRBJ1-5; size: once
DNA: TGTGCCAGCAGCTTAGGTGTAGTTCTAGCGGGAGGAGGTGGCGAGCAGTTCTTC; CDR3: CASSLGVVLAGGGGEQFF; D: TRBD2; V: TRBV7-2; J: TRBJ2-1; size: .
DNA: TGTGCCAGCAGCGTAAAGATGGCAGGGAGGGTTATCTTT; CDR3: CASSVKMAGRVIF; D: .; V: TRBV9; J: TRBJ1-1; size: .
DNA: TGTGCCAGCAGCGTAGGGGACTCCGTCTCCTACGAGCAGTACTTC; CDR3: CASSVGDSVSYEQYF; D: .; V: TRBV9; J: TRBJ2-7; size: .
DNA: TGTGCCAGCAGTACCACCGGGACAGGAGCTCCAGACCTCCACTTT; CDR3: CASSTTGTGAPDLHF; D: TRBD1; V: TRBV6-2/TRBV6-3; J: TRBJ1-6; size: .
DNA: TGTGCCACCAGCCGTAGGGGGTTCGAGCAGTACTTC; CDR3: CATSRRGFEQYF; D: .; V: TRBV15; J: TRBJ2-7; size: .
DNA: TGCGCAGGGGGTGGGTGGTCGGATGAAAAACTGTTTTTT; CDR3: CAGGGWSDEKLFF; D: .; V: TRBV10-1; J: TRBJ1-4; size: once
DNA: TGTGCCAGCAGCTTAGGTGGGAGGGCCGGAGATACGCAGTATTTT; CDR3: CASSLGGRAGDTQYF; D: TRBD2; V: TRBV11-3; J: TRBJ2-3; size: .
DNA: TGTGCCAGCAGACAGGCAACTGAAGCTTTCTTT; CDR3: CASRQATEAFF; D: .; V: TRBV28; J: TRBJ1-1; size: .
DNA: TGTGCCAGCGGGGTCGGAGGTAGCGGGAGTAATGAGCAGTTCTTC; CDR3: CASGVGGSGSNEQFF; D: TRBD2; V: TRBV6-4; J: TRBJ2-1; size: .
DNA: TGCAGCGTTGATGTGGACAACACCTACGAGCAGTACTTC; CDR3: CSVDVDNTYEQYF; D: .; V: TRBV29-1; J: TRBJ2-7; size: .